This T cell receptor beta chain was sequenced in a study of T cell responses to AZD1222 COVID-19 vaccine. Study-wide points: Scientists sampled the repertoires only once the peak T cell response had passed. It was only six AZD1222 recipients who were seropositive at baseline. Donors were chiefly white British, with a greater number of females, and clonal diversity was perhaps underestimated.

The protocol was immunoSEQ multiplex PCR, while the TCRdb copy is restricted to in-frame clones and leaves out a portion. Among 66,000 or so clones listed, roughly 87% were seen once. As to this clone: What it recognizes is unknown.

The receptor was isolated from an adult in good health. The sequencing here drew on peripheral blood, taken on day 0 of AZD1222 vaccination.

The CDR3 nucleotides read TGTGCCAGCAAAGCGGGAGCAACAGATACGCAGTATTTT. This codes for CASKAGATDTQYF. V gene TRBV21-1 combines with J gene TRBJ2-3; TRBD2, the table's D call, lacks a check against the DNA. TRBV21-1 is marked as a pseudogene. The CDR3 has 13 amino acids.